Sequencing of this T cell receptor beta chain was carried out in a study of naive and memory T cell subsets. Study results and caveats: TCR abundance followed a power law differing between naive and memory subsets. Naive repertoires, especially CD8, held a few larger clonotypes, possibly memory cells re-expressing CD45RA. Over 90% of naive TCR sequences appeared only once, unlike memory subsets.

After CD4 positive bead selection, the CD4-negative fraction gave CD8 T cells. Note on this clonotype: Antigen unknown.

Two oligonucleotides, mixed equimolar, formed the beta constant-region primer covering TRBC1 and TRBC2. Four rounds of PCR amplified the ligated cDNA using nested alpha and beta constant-region primers plus SP2. TCRdb ran MiXCR on the UMI-ligation and nested PCR reads and lists one entry per CDR3 protein. The sample has roughly 100,000 distinct CDR3 sequences, about 14% seen once; the top ten hold about 3%. This CDR3 region has 15 residues. Trimming stripped 1 base from V and 1 base from J, with 7 bases between. Looked up from germline, CDR1 is MNHEY and CDR2 is SVGAGI. The chain couples TRBV6-5 to TRBJ2-2; D is uncertain. The sample was naive CD8+ T cells from blood. The TCR comes from a human donor in good health. Here the CDR3 reads CASSYLAENTGELFF. DNA for the CDR3: TGTGCCAGCAGTTACTTGGCGGAGAACACCGGGGAGCTGTTTTTT.